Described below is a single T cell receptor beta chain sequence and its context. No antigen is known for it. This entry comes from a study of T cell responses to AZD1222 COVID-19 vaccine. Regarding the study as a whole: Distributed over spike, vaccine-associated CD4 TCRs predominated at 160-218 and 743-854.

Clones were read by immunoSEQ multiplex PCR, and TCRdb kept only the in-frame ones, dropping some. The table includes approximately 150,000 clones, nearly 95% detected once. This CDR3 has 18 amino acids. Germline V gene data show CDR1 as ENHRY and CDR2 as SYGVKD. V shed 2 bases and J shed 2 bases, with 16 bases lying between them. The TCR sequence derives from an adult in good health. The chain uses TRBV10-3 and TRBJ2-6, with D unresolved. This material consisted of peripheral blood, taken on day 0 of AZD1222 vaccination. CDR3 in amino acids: CAISEPWKGTAGANVLTF. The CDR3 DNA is TGTGCCATCAGTGAGCCTTGGAAGGGAACAGCTGGGGCCAACGTCCTGACTTTC.